This T cell receptor (beta chain) was sequenced during a study of blood T cell repertoires in COVID-19. The table lists this clone with a few counts. The CDR3 totals 19 residues. Sequenced by immunoSEQ multiplex PCR; TCRdb stores in-frame clones only, minus some. The sample holds roughly 100,000 clones, around 87% seen once. This sequence was found in a woman in her forties or fifties with COVID-19, enrolled during active disease. The J gene is TRBJ2-7, the V gene TRBV21-1; the table's D gene call, TRBD1, was not cross checked with the DNA. TRBV21-1 corresponds to a pseudogene. The sequenced sample consisted of peripheral blood. CDR3 DNA: TGTGCCAGCAGCAAGGTTTCGGGCACCCACACAGGGGCATACTACGAGCAGTACTTC. Amino acid sequence: CASSKVSGTHTGAYYEQYF.